This TCR beta chain was identified in a study of T-cell reconstitution after alpha-beta-depleted transplantation in children. Whole-study results and caveats: One year post-transplant, T-cell counts and diversity were largely derived from T cells produced anew.

Preparation of the TCRbeta library was carried out with unique molecular identifiers. TCRdb passed the PCR reads through MiXCR, listing each CDR3 protein once. This table holds over 150,000 distinct CDR3 sequences, around 10% found once. In germline, CDR1 is MNHEY, CDR2 SVGAGI. V lost 10 bases, J lost 10 bases, and 16 bases stayed unmatched. This CDR3 region has 14 residues. This clonotype occurred many times. The antigen is unknown. The chain links TRBV6-5 to TRBJ1-2; 9 bases map to TRBD1. Sequences were derived from PBMCs, sampled before TCRalphabeta/CD19-depleted stem cell transplant. The sequence derives from a boy aged 2 to 9 with acute myeloid leukemia, due to receive a stem cell transplant. For the CDR3, the DNA is TGTGCCACCGGGTATGGGACAGGGATGAGGACCTACACCTTC. Its translation is CATGYGTGMRTYTF.